The 20 T cell receptor beta chains reported below all come from one sample, sequenced in a study of T cells in Graves' hyperthyroidism and ophthalmopathy. TCR beta CDR3 regions were amplified from RNA transcripts. TCR CDR3 regions were first amplified by RT-PCR with HTBI primers. From the multiplex PCR reads, TCRdb called clonotypes with MiXCR, one entry per CDR3 protein. The sample contains approximately 530,000 distinct CDR3 sequences, around 17% of which appear only once. The source material was blood. The source is a woman aged 18 to 35 with Graves' hyperthyroidism.

Many counts were recorded for this clonotype. V is TRBV25-1 and J is TRBJ2-1, with TRBD1 identical over 10 bases. CDR1 and CDR2 (germline): MGHDK, SYGVNS. The V gene end was trimmed by 1 base and the J gene end by 8 bases; junction bases not matched to a gene: 11. This CDR3 comprises 17 residues. The CDR3 reads CASSELADRGWVDEQFF. The CDR3 DNA sequence: TGTGCCAGCAGTGAATTGGCGGACAGGGGGTGGGTCGATGAGCAGTTCTTC.

At least ten counts were recorded for this clonotype. The chain recombines TRBV12-3 or TRBV12-4 with TRBJ1-5; no firm D call. Trimming stripped 4 bases from V and 7 bases from J, with 8 bases between. CDR3 length: 12 residues. The CDR3 protein is CASSSGRQPQHF. The CDR3 region has the DNA TGTGCCAGCAGTTCCGGGAGGCAGCCCCAGCATTTT.

This clonotype has only a few counts. The rearrangement uses TRBV20-1 and TRBJ2-5; 12 bases line up with TRBD2. Losses at the gene ends were 3 bases for V and 4 bases for J; bases not matched to a gene: 9. The CDR3 is made up of 16 amino acids. From germline, CDR1 is DFQATT and CDR2 SNEGSKA (reference sequence). CDR3 nucleotide sequence: TGCAGTGCTAGTTTAAGGACTAGCGGGGATTTAGAGACCCAGTACTTC. Amino acid sequence: CSASLRTSGDLETQYF.

This clonotype was observed at least ten times. J is TRBJ1-5 and V is TRBV3-1; the D is unclear. The CDR3 is made up of 13 amino acids. Germline CDR1 and CDR2: LGHDT and YNNKEL (reference sequence). V lost 0 bases and J lost 1, with 1 base in between. CDR3 bases: TGTGCCAGCAGCCAAGAGAGCAATCAGCCCCAGCATTTT. Translation: CASSQESNQPQHF.

The chain combines TRBV5-1 with TRBJ2-2; D not resolved. Germline V gene lookup returns CDR1 SGHRS and CDR2 YFSETQ. V was clipped by 4 bases and J by 3 bases, with 13 bases between them. CDR3 length equals 15 residues. CDR3 DNA sequence: TGCGCCAGCAGCCGGAGACCCACGGACACCGGGGAGCTGTTTTTT. Protein sequence: CASSRRPTDTGELFF.

This clonotype was recorded at least ten times. This rearrangement joins TRBV12-3 or TRBV12-4 to TRBJ1-2, with D hard to call. The V end lost 1 base, the J end lost 4 bases, and 1 base lay between the germline ends. The CDR3 has 11 amino acids. Here the CDR3 reads CASSLGYGYTF. The CDR3 nucleotides are TGTGCCAGCAGTTTAGGCTATGGCTACACCTTC.

There are a few counts of this clonotype. A junction end diverges from the germline sequence, so it may reflect a read error. CDR3 nucleotides: TGTGCCAGCAGCTTGGTCGACGGGAGTGAGCAGTTCTTC. It specifies CASSLVDGSEQFF. V and J are TRBV5-1 and TRBJ2-1; D is perhaps TRBD2 (6 bases). Germline V CDR1 and CDR2: SGHRS, YFSETQ. This CDR3 contains 13 residues.

The genes are TRBV4-1 and TRBJ1-5, with 7 bases that match TRBD1. This CDR3 region has 16 residues. CDR1 is MGHRA and CDR2 is YSYEKL in the germline V gene. Trimming took 1 base from V and 2 from J; bases not matched to a gene: 5. CDR3 nucleotides: TGCGCCAGCAGCCAAGTTGGACAGGTCGGCAATCAGCCCCAGCATTTT. Its protein is CASSQVGQVGNQPQHF.

This clonotype was counted a few times. J is TRBJ2-1 and V is TRBV20-1; D perhaps matches TRBD2 (6 bases). The CDR3 covers 17 residues. Germline loops: CDR1 DFQATT, CDR2 SNEGSKA (reference sequence). The V end lost 6 bases, the J end lost 9 bases, and 30 bases lay between the germline ends. CDR3 amino acids: CSAGRALLAGALGEQFF. The DNA for the CDR3 is TGCAGTGCCGGGAGAGCATTACTAGCAGGAGCGTTGGGTGAGCAGTTCTTC.

V is TRBV5-1 and J is TRBJ2-5; no definite D call. The germline V and J ends were trimmed by 5 bases and 6 bases, with 14 bases remaining between them. The CDR3 contains 13 residues. Germline CDR1 and CDR2: SGHRS and YFSETQ. CDR3 sequence (DNA): TGCGCCAGCAGGACTGACGCTTTGCAGACCCAGTACTTC. Amino acids: CASRTDALQTQYF.

This clonotype was observed a few times. J is TRBJ2-5 and V is TRBV20-1; a weak D match, TRBD2 (7 bases). Germline assignment: CDR1 DFQATT and CDR2 SNEGSKA (reference sequence). This CDR3 region has 11 residues. The CDR3: CRGGPGETQYF. For the CDR3, the DNA is TGCAGGGGGGGGCCGGGAGAGACCCAGTACTTC.

This clonotype was observed a few times. The CDR3 reads CASSQESEEMANEKLFF. As DNA, the CDR3 is TGCGCCAGCAGCCAAGAGTCCGAGGAAATGGCTAATGAAAAACTGTTTTTT. This sequence joins TRBV4-1 and TRBJ1-4; no clear D gene. CDR1 MGHRA and CDR2 YSYEKL come from the germline V gene. The CDR3 is 17 amino acids. With 0 bases removed from V and 3 bases from J, the gap between germline ends came to 14 bases.

This chain uses TRBV29-1 with TRBJ2-4; 7 nucleotides agree with TRBD2. V shed 3 bases and J 1 base; nucleotides not matched to a gene: 6. The germline V gene encodes CDR1 SQVTM and CDR2 ANQGSEA. The CDR3 spans 15 residues. CDR3 DNA sequence: TGCAGCGTTGATACCGGGGGGTATGCCAAAAACATTCAGTACTTC. Protein product: CSVDTGGYAKNIQYF.

This clonotype was observed many times. The chain employs TRBV11-1 and TRBJ2-5, with 9 bases matching TRBD2. Germline trimming cut 5 bases from V and 1 base from J; bases unmatched to any gene: 11. The CDR3 extends over 17 amino acids. Germline loops: CDR1 SGHAT, CDR2 FQDESV (reference sequence). The CDR3 protein is CASSPEWTSDFQETQYF. The CDR3 nucleotides read TGTGCCAGCAGCCCAGAGTGGACTAGCGACTTCCAAGAGACCCAGTACTTC.

This chain links TRBV7-8 with TRBJ2-7, with D possibly TRBD1 on 5 matching bases. The CDR3 contains 15 residues. The V end was cut by 1 base, the J end by 3 bases, with 13 bases between. Germline lookup yields CDR1 SGHVS and CDR2 FQNEAQ. The chain's CDR3 is CASSLVATGNYEQYF. The CDR3 DNA is TGTGCCAGCAGCTTAGTGGCCACAGGCAACTACGAGCAGTACTTC.

As concerns this clonotype: It may be a read error: a sequence one base away is much more abundant. The chain has TRBV3-1 and TRBJ1-2, with a weak D call TRBD1 (6 bases). Deletions cut 1 base from V and 12 bases from J, with 9 bases between. This CDR3 contains 11 residues. Germline V gene sequence: CDR1 LGHDT, CDR2 YNNKEL (reference sequence). CDR3 bases: TGTGCCAGCAGCCAAGGCAGGGGCAACACCTTC. This codes for CASSQGRGNTF.

This clonotype has just a few counts. This chain uses TRBV20-1 with TRBJ2-7; 10 positions match TRBD1. The CDR3 totals 19 residues. From germline, CDR1 is DFQATT and CDR2 SNEGSKA (reference sequence). The junction had 20 bases not matched to a gene; V was cut back by 6 bases and J by 0 bases. The DNA of the CDR3 is TGCAGTGCCGTAGTTAGGTGGGACAGGGGAGGTTTAAGCTCCTACGAGCAGTACTTC. This sequence encodes CSAVVRWDRGGLSSYEQYF.

This clonotype was recorded at least ten times. The rearrangement uses TRBV11-1 and TRBJ2-6; TRBD1 aligns across 9 bases. CDR3 size: 18 residues. Germline CDR1 reads SGHAT; CDR2 reads FQDESV (reference sequence). V shed 3 bases, J shed 2 bases, and the junction held 8 bases outside the gene matches. CDR3 protein: CASSFTGTGRPGANVLTF. The CDR3 DNA reads TGTGCCAGCAGCTTCACCGGGACAGGGCGGCCTGGGGCCAACGTCCTGACTTTC. The whole variable domain, remainder taken from reference TRBV11-1 and TRBJ2-6, is EAEVAQSPRYKITEKSQAVAFWCDPISGHATLYWYRQILGQGPELLVQFQDESVVDDSQLPKDRFSAERLKGVDSTLKIQPAELGDSAMYLCASSFTGTGRPGANVLTFGAGSRLTVL.

In this sample, this clonotype turned up many times. For the CDR3, the DNA is TGTGCCAGCAGTGAAAGGAAAGGGAACACTGAAGCTTTCTTT. Its translation is CASSERKGNTEAFF. The J gene is TRBJ1-1, the V gene TRBV2; no definite D call. Trimming left V 2 bases short and J 1 base short, with 8 bases between. Germline V gives CDR1 SNHLY, CDR2 FYNNEI. The CDR3 totals 14 residues. The full variable domain, rest sourced from reference TRBV2 and TRBJ1-1, is EPEVTQTPSHQVTQMGQEVILRCVPISNHLYFYWYRQILGQKVEFLVSFYNNEISEKSEIFDDQFSVERPDGSNFTLKIRSTKLEDSAMYFCASSERKGNTEAFFGQGTRLTVV.

This chain joins TRBV20-1 and TRBJ2-7; D tentatively reads TRBD1 or TRBD2 (7 bases each). CDR1 DFQATT and CDR2 SNEGSKA come from the germline V gene (reference sequence). Trimming removed 2 bases from V and 5 bases from J, with 22 bases in between. This CDR3 has 16 amino acids. This CDR3 reads CSARTPRGRGRDEQYF. CDR3 coding DNA: TGCAGTGCTAGAACGCCTCGGGGGAGGGGGCGGGACGAGCAGTACTTC.